This T cell receptor (beta chain) was profiled in a study of T cell responses to AZD1222 COVID-19 vaccine. Measured with immunoSEQ multiplex PCR; TCRdb has only the in-frame clones, and not every one. The sample contains about 120,000 clones, roughly 84% of which appear only once. The study's findings and limits: Reports say nearly half of spike-specific TCRs go after unmutated variant regions.

A word on this clone: What it recognizes is unknown.

The CDR3 covers 18 residues. CDR1 and CDR2 from the germline V gene are SGHKS and YYEKEE (reference sequence). With 3 bases removed from V and 3 bases from J, the gap between germline ends came to 23 bases. This chain uses TRBV5-5 with TRBJ2-3, with D unclear. The specimen comprised peripheral blood, sampled 28 days after the second AZD1222 dose. This TCR was sampled from an adult who received the AZD1222 COVID-19 vaccine. The CDR3: CASSWGNVTMPGTDTQYF. The CDR3 nucleotides are TGTGCCAGCAGCTGGGGTAATGTTACGATGCCCGGAACAGATACGCAGTATTTT.